This T cell receptor (beta chain) was observed in a study of identical twins. Regarding the study as a whole: Because invariant MAIT and iNKT cells could be present, zero-insertion analyses could be partly confounded.

CDR1 is MNHNS and CDR2 is SASEGT in the germline V gene. The CDR3 totals 13 residues. In its sample, this clonotype was seen a few times. Antigen unknown. MiXCR, run by TCRdb on the 5' RACE reads, gives a single entry per CDR3 protein. Among around 1.7 million distinct CDR3 sequences, about 32% were seen once, and the ten largest hold approximately 0.25%. Sequencing used cord blood. The clonotype comes from a newborn girl in good health. The chain links TRBV6-1 to TRBJ2-4; D possibly uses TRBD1 or TRBD2 (5 bases each). The J call is uncertain, as TRBJ2-7 better fits the DNA end. The CDR3: CASLGDGDYEQYF. CDR3 bases: TGTGCCAGCCTTGGGGACGGAGACTACGAGCAGTACTTC.